Below, 30 T cell receptor beta chains from the same sample are listed, as sequenced in a study of T cell changes during pregnancy in multiple sclerosis. Method: immunoSEQ multiplex PCR; TCRdb's copy keeps in-frame clones and lacks some. The repertoire has just over 40,000 clones, about 87% of them found once; the top ten carry around 5.1%. Source: peripheral blood, taken in the first trimester of pregnancy. The receptor set was obtained from a female donor in good health, enrolled as a control in a pregnancy study.

This clone is a singleton in its sample. In nucleotides, the CDR3 is TGTGCCAGCAGCCAAGTTGGGCAGCCGCTACTGAGCACTGGCTACACCTTC. Protein sequence: CASSQVGQPLLSTGYTF. The chain has TRBV14 and TRBJ1-2; D is ambiguous. Looked up from germline, CDR1 is SGHDN and CDR2 is FVKESK. V shed 1 base and J shed 7 bases, with 22 bases lying between them. CDR3 length: 17 residues.

This rearrangement joins TRBV13 to TRBJ2-3; TRBD2 agrees at 7 bases. Losses at the gene ends were 2 bases for V and 3 bases for J; bases not matched to a gene: 5. The CDR3 is 15 residues long. Per the germline V gene, CDR1 is PRHDT and CDR2 is FYEKMQ (reference sequence). The DNA of the CDR3 is TGTGCCAGCAGCTTAACCCCCGGGGGGACAGATACGCAGTATTTT. Translation gives CASSLTPGGTDTQYF. Together with reference TRBV13 and TRBJ2-3, the CDR3 gives the full variable domain: AAGVIQSPRHLIKEKRETATLKCYPIPRHDTVYWYQQGPGQDPQFLISFYEKMQSDKGSIPDRFSAQQFSDYHSELNMSSLELGDSALYFCASSLTPGGTDTQYFGPGTRLTVL.

The CDR3: CASNVDALDAGELFF. CDR3 DNA sequence: TGTGCCAGCAACGTAGACGCCCTAGACGCCGGGGAGCTGTTTTTT. The V call is TRBV2, the J call TRBJ2-2, with no clear D. Trimming stripped 7 bases from V and 6 bases from J, with 18 bases between. This CDR3 is 15 amino acids long. Germline assignment: CDR1 SNHLY and CDR2 FYNNEI.

The chain uses TRBV27 and TRBJ2-1, with 8 positions matching TRBD1. The CDR3 covers 16 residues. The junction had 8 bases not matched to a gene; V was cut back by 0 bases and J by 7 bases. Germline CDR1 is MNHEY and CDR2 is SMNVEV (reference sequence). In nucleotides, the CDR3 is TGTGCCAGCAGTTTATCGCGCCAGGGGGCGCGGAATGAGCAGTTCTTC. Translation: CASSLSRQGARNEQFF.

The chain couples TRBV11-2 to TRBJ1-1; possibly TRBD1 for D (5 bases). Looked up from germline, CDR1 is SGHAT and CDR2 is FQNNGV. The CDR3 contains 15 residues. With 5 bases removed from V and 4 bases from J, the gap between germline ends came to 17 bases. CDR3 in DNA: TGTGCCAGCAGCCCATACCGGGGGGGGGTCACTGAAGCTTTCTTT. This translates into CASSPYRGGVTEAFF.

For the CDR3, the DNA is TGCGCCAGCAGCCCCGGAGGGACAGGGGTTGAGACCCAGTACTTC. Its translation is CASSPGGTGVETQYF. The chain employs TRBV5-1 and TRBJ2-5, with 10 bases matching TRBD1. CDR1 and CDR2 (germline): SGHRS, YFSETQ. J gave up 5 bases and V 4 bases, and 8 bases lay outside the gene matches. The length of the CDR3 is 15 residues.

The CDR3 region has the DNA TGTGCCAGCAGTCCCGTAGCGGGGGTGGGGAATGAGCAGTTCTTC. The encoded protein is CASSPVAGVGNEQFF. This chain connects TRBV6-6 to TRBJ2-1; TRBD2 agrees at 9 bases. The CDR3 runs to 15 residues. Per the germline V gene, CDR1 is MNHNY and CDR2 is SVGAGI (reference sequence). V trimming: 5 bases; J trimming: 7 bases; junction bases outside the gene matches: 9.

The V gene is TRBV5-1, the J gene TRBJ2-3, with 10 bases matching TRBD2. CDR1 and CDR2 from the germline V gene are SGHRS and YFSETQ. V dropped 0 bases and J dropped 5; count of bases not matched to a gene: 6. The CDR3 spans 16 residues. CDR3 residues: CASSLAQREGGDTQYF. DNA of the CDR3: TGCGCCAGCAGCTTGGCCCAGCGGGAGGGGGGAGATACGCAGTATTTT.

This chain connects TRBV29-1 to TRBJ1-1; no clear D. The CDR3 is made up of 13 amino acids. Germline CDR1 is SQVTM and CDR2 is ANQGSEA. Trimming shortened V by 4 bases and J by 0 bases, and 9 bases separated the two germline ends. The CDR3 region has the DNA TGCAGCGTTGGGGAGGTAATGAACACTGAAGCTTTCTTT. Protein: CSVGEVMNTEAFF.

This rearrangement joins TRBV6-6 to TRBJ1-5; TRBD1 is a possible D gene (5 bases). Germline CDR1 and CDR2: MNHNY and SVGAGI (reference sequence). The CDR3 is made up of 16 amino acids. The V and J ends lost 4 bases and 2 bases respectively, with 15 bases between them. CDR3 coding DNA: TGTGCCAGCAGTTCCCCTGGGGGGGAGGGCAATCAGCCCCAGCATTTT. Protein: CASSSPGGEGNQPQHF.

This chain joins TRBV6-4 and TRBJ2-2; 7 bases align to TRBD2. V shed 3 bases, J shed 6 bases, and the junction held 4 bases outside the gene matches. The CDR3 covers 14 residues. Germline V gene lookup returns CDR1 MRHNA and CDR2 SNTAGT. The DNA of the CDR3 is TGTGCCAGCAGTGAAAAGCGGGAAGCCGGGGAGCTGTTTTTT. Translating it yields CASSEKREAGELFF.

The V call is TRBV27, the J call TRBJ1-2, with a weak D call TRBD1 (6 bases). The CDR3 contains 14 residues. Germline V gene data show CDR1 as MNHEY and CDR2 as SMNVEV (reference sequence). V lost 7 bases and J 8 bases, leaving 20 bases between the germline ends. The CDR3 DNA is TGTGCCAGCACTCCTGGGGCGGGGGCCGTCGGCTACACCTTC. Amino acids: CASTPGAGAVGYTF.

CDR3 sequence reads: CASSQDSQETQYF. The DNA for the CDR3 is TGTGCCAGCAGCCAAGACAGCCAAGAGACCCAGTACTTC. The V and J genes are TRBV7-3 and TRBJ2-5; possibly TRBD1 for D (5 bases). Trimming removed 5 bases at V and 1 base at J, with 8 bases between. The CDR3 spans 13 residues. Germline loops: CDR1 SGHTA, CDR2 FQGTGA.

This chain connects TRBV5-6 to TRBJ2-2; D is unclear. CDR3 length equals 14 residues. Deletions cut 3 bases from V and 7 bases from J, with 13 bases between. Germline CDR1 SGHDT, CDR2 YYEEEE. This CDR3 is CASSSSVMSGELFF. The CDR3, as DNA: TGTGCCAGCAGCTCCTCGGTGATGAGCGGGGAGCTGTTTTTT.

The genes are TRBV4-3 and TRBJ1-1, with TRBD1 identical over 9 bases. Germline lookup yields CDR1 LGHNA and CDR2 YSLEER. CDR3 length: 15 amino acids. The V and J ends lost 1 base and 3 bases, in that order; junction bases with no gene match: 3. The CDR3 bases are TGCGCCAGCAGCCAAGGGACAGGGGCCTACACTGAAGCTTTCTTT. It specifies CASSQGTGAYTEAFF.

The gene calls are TRBV14 and TRBJ2-1, with 9 bases that match TRBD2. Looked up from germline, CDR1 is SGHDN and CDR2 is FVKESK. The CDR3 runs 18 residues. Trimming removed 0 bases from V and 5 bases from J; junction bases left unmatched: 11. CDR3 DNA sequence: TGTGCCAGCAGCCAAGAGCTCCCGGCGGGAGGGCCTCACAATGAGCAGTTCTTC. This encodes CASSQELPAGGPHNEQFF.

A single count supports this clone. V usage is TRBV27 and J usage is TRBJ2-1; 9 bases map to TRBD2. The CDR3 is 15 amino acids. Germline lookup yields CDR1 MNHEY and CDR2 SMNVEV (reference sequence). After removal of 2 bases from V and 6 bases from J, the junction contained 5 bases not matched to a gene. The CDR3 coding sequence is TGTGCCAGCAGTTTAACGGGGACTAGCCGCAATGAGCAGTTCTTC. Translating it yields CASSLTGTSRNEQFF.

The chain is built from TRBV7-9 and TRBJ2-7; tentatively, D is TRBD1 (5 bases). Trimming pared 2 bases from V and 7 bases from J, leaving 12 bases between. CDR3 length: 13 amino acids. Germline lookup yields CDR1 SEHNR and CDR2 FQNEAQ (reference sequence). CDR3 DNA sequence: TGTGCCAGCAGCTTATCAGGGTCTAAAGAGCAGTACTTC. Translated: CASSLSGSKEQYF.

The V gene is TRBV28, the J gene TRBJ2-7; TRBD2 matches 8 bases. The V gene's germline CDR1 is MDHEN and CDR2 SYDVKM. V was clipped by 5 bases and J by 3 bases; unmatched bases: 9. This CDR3 comprises 15 residues. The CDR3: CASSTGGRSGYEQYF. The CDR3 DNA reads as TGTGCCAGCAGTACGGGCGGGAGGTCCGGCTACGAGCAGTACTTC.

The chain links TRBV7-2 to TRBJ2-4; D gene uncertain. Germline V gene data show CDR1 as SGHTA and CDR2 as FQGNSA. The CDR3 is made up of 14 amino acids. V was pared by 7 bases and J by 9 bases, with 19 bases between. Written as DNA, the CDR3 is TGTGCCAGCACCCCAATAGTTAATACCGGCATTCAGTACTTC. Translated: CASTPIVNTGIQYF.

The chain joins TRBV9 to TRBJ2-3; D perhaps matches TRBD2 (5 bases). V was clipped by 3 bases and J by 7 bases, with 18 bases between them. Looked up from germline, CDR1 is SGDLS and CDR2 is YYNGEE. There are 15 residues in the CDR3. CDR3 region: CASSGKEAERNTQYF. In DNA form, the CDR3 reads TGTGCCAGCAGCGGAAAGGAGGCCGAGCGGAATACGCAGTATTTT.

This chain connects TRBV2 to TRBJ2-7; D is possibly TRBD1 (6 bases). This CDR3 is built from 15 residues. Germline-derived CDR1 and CDR2 are SNHLY and FYNNEI. Trimming took off 6 bases at V and 0 bases at J, with 15 bases between the two ends. The CDR3 region is CASSQVGQHSYEQYF. CDR3 DNA: TGTGCCAGCAGCCAGGTTGGACAGCACTCCTACGAGCAGTACTTC.

This clone was seen a handful of times. The genes are TRBV18 and TRBJ2-3, with 11 nucleotides matching TRBD2. Trimming cost V 0 bases and J 4 bases; bases outside gene matches: 3. Germline CDR1 is KGHSH and CDR2 is LQKENI. This CDR3 comprises 16 residues. The CDR3 region is CASSPPFSGGADTQYF. The CDR3 DNA follows: TGTGCCAGCTCACCACCCTTTAGCGGGGGGGCAGATACGCAGTATTTT.

The chain carries TRBV19 and TRBJ1-5; 7 nucleotides align to TRBD1. Germline loops: CDR1 LNHDA, CDR2 SQIVND (reference sequence). The CDR3 consists of 15 residues. With V trimmed by 4 bases and J by 7 bases, 10 bases remained unmatched. CDR3 loop: CASSTGETGRQPQHF. The DNA for the CDR3 is TGTGCCAGTAGTACGGGGGAGACAGGGAGGCAGCCCCAGCATTTT. The full variable domain, completed using reference TRBV19 and TRBJ1-5, is DGGITQSPKYLFRKEGQNVTLSCEQNLNHDAMYWYRQDPGQGLRLIYYSQIVNDFQKGDIAEGYSVSREKKESFPLTVTSAQKNPTAFYLCASSTGETGRQPQHFGDGTRLSIL.

The J gene is TRBJ1-1, the V gene TRBV18; TRBD1 matches 7 bases. Germline CDR1 is KGHSH and CDR2 is LQKENI. V was clipped by 1 base and J by 4 bases; unmatched bases: 3. The CDR3 contains 14 residues. The CDR3 coding sequence is TGTGCCAGCTCACCACTCGCAGGGGGCACTGAAGCTTTCTTT. It yields the protein CASSPLAGGTEAFF. The full variable domain, its missing parts supplied by reference TRBV18 and TRBJ1-1, is NAGVMQNPRHLVRRRGQEARLRCSPMKGHSHVYWYRQLPEEGLKFMVYLQKENIIDESGMPKERFSAEFPKEGPSILRIQQVVRGDSAAYFCASSPLAGGTEAFFGQGTRLTVV.

J is TRBJ2-1 and V is TRBV7-8; 7 bases are shared with TRBD2. J gave up 8 bases and V 1 base, and 8 bases lay outside the gene matches. The CDR3 has 15 residues. Germline V gene lookup returns CDR1 SGHVS and CDR2 FQNEAQ. The CDR3 bases are TGTGCCAGCAGCTTAGGAGGTCTAGCGGTCTATGAGCAGTTCTTC. Its protein product is CASSLGGLAVYEQFF.

For this clone: The same CDR3 can be traced to other DNA sequences in this sample. CDR3 coding DNA: TGTGCCAGCAGTCCCACGGGGCAGCCCCAGCATTTT. This sequence encodes CASSPTGQPQHF. This chain joins TRBV27 and TRBJ1-5, with unresolved D. The CDR3 consists of 12 residues. V gave up 5 bases and J gave up 7 bases, with 9 bases separating them. Germline V gene lookup returns CDR1 MNHEY and CDR2 SMNVEV (reference sequence).

This clone came up once. The chain uses TRBV7-8 and TRBJ2-7; D perhaps matches TRBD2 (6 bases). There are 13 residues in the CDR3. V was shortened by 1 base and J by 4 bases, with 8 bases between the two germline ends. Germline V lookup: CDR1 SGHVS, CDR2 FQNEAQ. CDR3 nucleotide sequence: TGTGCCAGCAGCTTAGGCGGGATTTACGAGCAGTACTTC. It translates to CASSLGGIYEQYF.

The chain carries TRBV9 and TRBJ1-3, with TRBD1 matching over 10 bases. The V gene's germline CDR1 is SGDLS and CDR2 YYNGEE. The CDR3 covers 16 residues. J lost 0 bases, V lost 3 bases, and 3 bases had no gene match. The CDR3 is CASSAGQGYSGNTIYF. The CDR3 nucleotides are TGTGCCAGCAGCGCGGGACAGGGGTACTCTGGAAACACCATATATTTT. Variable domain in full (rest from reference TRBV9 and TRBJ1-3): DSGVTQTPKHLITATGQRVTLRCSPRSGDLSVYWYQQSLDQGLQFLIQYYNGEERAKGNILERFSAQQFPDLHSELNLSSLELGDSALYFCASSAGQGYSGNTIYFGEGSWLTVV.

This clone occurred once. The chain is built from TRBV5-6 and TRBJ1-4; 7 nucleotides line up with TRBD1. CDR3 length: 16 residues. Germline V gene lookup returns CDR1 SGHDT and CDR2 YYEEEE. V was pared by 1 base and J by 8 bases, with 11 bases of the junction left unmatched. DNA of the CDR3: TGTGCCAGCAGCTTGAGACAGGGTGGGGTCGGGGAAAAACTGTTTTTT. Encoded protein: CASSLRQGGVGEKLFF.